This passage covers 12 T cell receptor beta chains from one sample sequenced in a study of blood T cell repertoires in COVID-19. The protocol was immunoSEQ multiplex PCR, while the TCRdb copy is restricted to in-frame clones and leaves out a portion. This sample has about 260,000 clones, with 85% to 90% found just once. Sequenced material: peripheral blood. All receptors derive from a woman between 40 and 55 years old who had recovered from COVID-19.

The chain combines TRBV4-1 with TRBJ1-1; D is uncertain. CDR1 and CDR2 from the germline V gene are MGHRA and YSYEKL. V lost 0 bases and J lost 0, with 14 bases in between. CDR3 length equals 17 residues. In nucleotides, the CDR3 is TGCGCCAGCAGCCAAGATCCCCAACAGACCATGAACACTGAAGCTTTCTTT. It specifies CASSQDPQQTMNTEAFF.

The chain joins TRBV5-1 to TRBJ1-1; tentatively, D is TRBD1 (5 bases). From germline, CDR1 is SGHRS and CDR2 YFSETQ. V shed 4 bases and J shed 0 bases, with 16 bases lying between them. The CDR3 length is 16 residues. The chain's CDR3 is CASSLRGVRMNTEAFF. The CDR3, as DNA: TGCGCCAGCAGCCTCCGGGGGGTGAGAATGAACACTGAAGCTTTCTTT.

The genes are TRBV29-1 and TRBJ2-1, with 9 nucleotides matching TRBD2. Per germline, CDR1 SQVTM and CDR2 ANQGSEA. This CDR3 contains 16 residues. Trimming removed 4 bases from V and 10 bases from J; junction bases left unmatched: 17. CDR3 DNA: TGCAGCGTTGGGGGACCTAGCGGGGTCCTTAGGGGGGAGCAGTTCTTC. Its translation: CSVGGPSGVLRGEQFF.

The chain uses TRBV7-2 and TRBJ2-1; 9 bases are shared with TRBD2. Germline CDR1 reads SGHTA; CDR2 reads FQGNSA. The CDR3 covers 15 residues. With 3 bases clipped from V and 4 bases from J, the junction kept 4 bases outside the gene matches. CDR3 loop: CASSFSGGYYNEQFF. Here the CDR3 DNA reads TGTGCCAGCAGCTTTAGCGGGGGATATTACAATGAGCAGTTCTTC.

This chain joins TRBV10-3 and TRBJ1-6, with TRBD1 identical over 7 bases. The CDR3 loop spans 14 amino acids. The V and J ends lost 6 bases and 8 bases, in that order; junction bases with no gene match: 7. CDR1 is ENHRY and CDR2 is SYGVKD in the germline V gene. The CDR3 loop reads CAISSQGRDSPLHF. Here the CDR3 DNA reads TGTGCCATCAGCTCACAGGGGCGGGATTCACCCCTCCACTTT.

This chain uses TRBV5-4 with TRBJ2-3; 8 bases match TRBD2. Germline assignment: CDR1 SGHNT and CDR2 YYREEE (reference sequence). The CDR3 has 16 amino acids. The V gene end was trimmed by 1 base and the J gene end by 2 bases; junction bases not matched to a gene: 6. The CDR3 DNA sequence: TGTGCCAGCAGCTTGAGGCGGGGGGACTTCACAGATACGCAGTATTTT. It yields the protein CASSLRRGDFTDTQYF.

The V gene is TRBV6-5, the J gene TRBJ2-7; 10 nucleotides agree with TRBD1. CDR3 length: 14 amino acids. Germline V lookup: CDR1 MNHEY, CDR2 SVGAGI. Trimming removed 6 bases from V and 1 base from J; junction bases left unmatched: 3. Written as DNA, the CDR3 is TGTGCCAGCAGAGACAGGGGGCGATCCTACGAGCAGTACTTC. Residues: CASRDRGRSYEQYF.

This clone appeared a single time. V usage is TRBV6-2 or TRBV6-3 and J usage is TRBJ1-5; tentative D call: TRBD1 (5 bases). The CDR3 length is 14 residues. Trimming left V 4 bases short and J 6 bases short, with 13 bases between. The germline gives CDR1 MNHEY, CDR2 SVGEGT. DNA of the CDR3: TGTGCCAGCAGTTCAGGGTCAAGGAGTCAGCCCCAGCATTTT. This encodes CASSSGSRSQPQHF.

The J gene is TRBJ1-2, the V gene TRBV9, with D possibly being TRBD1 (5 bases). There are 16 residues in the CDR3. From germline, CDR1 is SGDLS and CDR2 YYNGEE. V was shortened by 0 bases and J by 2 bases, with 14 bases between the two germline ends. CDR3 residues: CASSVASDSSNYGYTF. CDR3 coding DNA: TGTGCCAGCAGCGTAGCGTCCGACAGCAGCAACTATGGCTACACCTTC.

This chain connects TRBV28 to TRBJ1-2; D is unresolved. This CDR3 spans 14 amino acids. Trimming took 3 bases from V and 2 from J, leaving 10 bases between them. Per germline, CDR1 MDHEN and CDR2 SYDVKM. CDR3 protein: CASSFDAGNYGYTF. The CDR3 coding sequence is TGTGCCAGCAGTTTTGATGCGGGAAACTATGGCTACACCTTC.

The chain is built from TRBV24-1 and TRBJ1-3, with a weak D call TRBD1 (5 bases). Trimming removed 1 base from V and 0 bases from J, with 18 bases in between. The CDR3 loop spans 19 amino acids. Germline V gene sequence: CDR1 KGHDR, CDR2 SFDVKD. The CDR3 DNA is TGTGCCACCAGTGATTTAATGGGGGGACCTTATATCTCTGGAAACACCATATATTTT. This sequence encodes CATSDLMGGPYISGNTIYF.

The V gene is TRBV6-5, the J gene TRBJ1-2; D is undetermined. Germline lookup yields CDR1 MNHEY and CDR2 SVGAGI. The CDR3 is made up of 13 amino acids. Trimming stripped 0 bases from V and 7 bases from J, with 9 bases between. CDR3 nucleotides: TGTGCCAGCAGTTACTCGAAGGCTAGTGGCTACACCTTC. It encodes CASSYSKASGYTF.